These 21 T cell receptor beta chains share one sample of origin, sequenced in a study of blood T cell repertoires in COVID-19. Measured with immunoSEQ multiplex PCR; TCRdb has only the in-frame clones, and not every one. This sample has roughly 150,000 clones; 70% to 90% occur once, and the top ten carry about 5.6%. Sequenced material: PBMCs or T cells enriched from blood (not recorded which). The source is a man in his forties who had recovered from COVID-19.

The CDR3 spells CASSDPFTGGNTEAFF. The CDR3 nucleotides read TGCGCCAGCAGTGACCCATTTACAGGGGGGAACACTGAAGCTTTCTTT. The chain links TRBV10-2 to TRBJ1-1, with 8 bases matching TRBD1. The CDR3 sequence is 16 residues long. The ends lost 3 bases at V and 1 base at J; junction bases unmatched: 7. CDR1 and CDR2 from the germline V gene are WSHSY and SAAADI.

The chain carries TRBV10-3 and TRBJ1-1, with D unresolved. The V end lost 0 bases, the J end lost 2 bases, and 10 bases lay between the germline ends. From germline, CDR1 is ENHRY and CDR2 SYGVKD. The CDR3 contains 15 residues. This CDR3 reads CAISESNALNTEAFF. The CDR3 DNA is TGTGCCATCAGTGAGTCGAATGCACTTAACACTGAAGCTTTCTTT.

The V and J genes are TRBV19 and TRBJ2-3; 10 bases agree with TRBD2. Germline CDR1 LNHDA, CDR2 SQIVND (reference sequence). Losses at the gene ends were 5 bases for V and 4 bases for J; bases not matched to a gene: 6. CDR3 length equals 15 residues. CDR3 nucleotide sequence: TGTGCCAGTAGTCGTTTGGGACTAGCGTCAGATACGCAGTATTTT. Residues: CASSRLGLASDTQYF.

This chain links TRBV7-9 with TRBJ1-4, with 8 bases that match TRBD1. In germline, CDR1 is SEHNR, CDR2 FQNEAQ (reference sequence). CDR3 size: 14 residues. Trimming at V came to 4 bases and at J to 7 bases, leaving 5 bases not matched to a gene. CDR3 nucleotide sequence: TGTGCCAGCAGCTGGGGGACAGGTCCTGAAAAACTGTTTTTT. It is translated as CASSWGTGPEKLFF.

This clone was detected a few times. The CDR3 here is CASSSRNLNTEAFF. The DNA for the CDR3 is TGTGCCAGCAGCTCAAGAAACTTGAACACTGAAGCTTTCTTT. The V call is TRBV11-2, the J call TRBJ1-1; D gene ambiguous. V gave up 4 bases and J gave up 0 bases, with 9 bases separating them. CDR1 SGHAT and CDR2 FQNNGV come from the germline V gene. The CDR3 covers 14 residues.

A single count supports this clone. The chain carries TRBV7-9 and TRBJ2-5, with D possibly being TRBD1 (6 bases). With 0 bases removed from V and 0 bases from J, the gap between germline ends came to 8 bases. This CDR3 is built from 15 residues. In germline, CDR1 is SEHNR, CDR2 FQNEAQ (reference sequence). The CDR3 here is CASSLAWTDQETQYF. The CDR3 DNA sequence: TGTGCCAGCAGCTTAGCTTGGACAGACCAAGAGACCCAGTACTTC.

The chain couples TRBV6-5 to TRBJ1-5, with D perhaps matching TRBD1 (5 bases). With 8 bases removed from V and 7 bases from J, the gap between germline ends came to 15 bases. CDR3 size: 13 residues. Germline values: CDR1 MNHEY, CDR2 SVGAGI. CDR3 amino acids: CASRTGVGQPQHF. The DNA of the CDR3 is TGTGCCAGCCGGACGGGGGTGGGCCAGCCCCAGCATTTT.

This chain connects TRBV7-7 to TRBJ2-5, with D tentatively TRBD2 (5 bases). The germline CDR1 and CDR2 sequences are SSHAT and FNYEAQ (reference sequence). V shed 5 bases and J shed 1 base, with 11 bases lying between them. The CDR3 consists of 14 residues. Here the CDR3 reads CASSQGRAQETQYF. CDR3 nucleotide sequence: TGTGCCAGCAGCCAAGGGCGGGCCCAAGAGACCCAGTACTTC.

The chain links TRBV11-2 to TRBJ2-2; weak D call: TRBD1 (5 bases). The CDR3 consists of 15 residues. Germline CDR1 reads SGHAT; CDR2 reads FQNNGV. V gave up 5 bases and J gave up 0 bases, with 10 bases separating them. The CDR3, as DNA: TGTGCCAGCAGCCGACAGTTAACGAACACCGGGGAGCTGTTTTTT. Translated: CASSRQLTNTGELFF.

This chain uses TRBV9 with TRBJ2-5; no reliable D call. Trimming stripped 0 bases from V and 5 bases from J, with 11 bases between. This CDR3 spans 14 amino acids. From germline, CDR1 is SGDLS and CDR2 YYNGEE. This chain's CDR3 is CASSVGAARETQYF. As DNA, the CDR3 is TGTGCCAGCAGCGTAGGGGCAGCCCGGGAGACCCAGTACTTC.

V is TRBV5-1 and J is TRBJ1-1; 7 nucleotides match TRBD1. Trimming removed 0 bases from V and 0 bases from J; junction bases left unmatched: 2. Germline V gene sequence: CDR1 SGHRS, CDR2 YFSETQ. This CDR3 contains 15 residues. CDR3 amino acids: CASSLEGAVNTEAFF. The CDR3 DNA reads as TGCGCCAGCAGCTTGGAGGGGGCTGTGAACACTGAAGCTTTCTTT. Full variable domain (outside the CDR3, taken from reference TRBV5-1 and TRBJ1-1): KAGVTQTPRYLIKTRGQQVTLSCSPISGHRSVSWYQQTPGQGLQFLFEYFSETQRNKGNFPGRFSGRQFSNSRSEMNVSTLELGDSALYLCASSLEGAVNTEAFFGQGTRLTVV.

This sequence joins TRBV5-1 and TRBJ1-2; a possible D gene is TRBD1 (5 bases). Germline CDR1 SGHRS, CDR2 YFSETQ. With 0 bases removed from V and 10 bases from J, the gap between germline ends came to 28 bases. The CDR3 is 18 residues long. The CDR3 DNA sequence: TGCGCCAGCAGCTTGGGTTATGCCGTCCGGACTGGGGGGATCGCCTACACCTTC. Its protein is CASSLGYAVRTGGIAYTF.

The CDR3 coding sequence is TGTGCCAGCAGCTTCCGGGACAGGGGTATATACGAGCAGTACGTC. Translating gives CASSFRDRGIYEQYV. V is TRBV6-5 and J is TRBJ2-7, with 10 bases matching TRBD1. This CDR3 spans 15 amino acids. V shed 6 bases and J 4 bases; nucleotides not matched to a gene: 9. Germline-derived CDR1 and CDR2 are MNHEY and SVGAGI.

This clone was seen only a few times. CDR3 bases: TGTGCCACCAGTGATTACGATCGGTTCGCAGATACGCAGTATTTT. Encoded protein: CATSDYDRFADTQYF. The V gene is TRBV24-1, the J gene TRBJ2-3; D ambiguous. Germline-derived CDR1 and CDR2 are KGHDR and SFDVKD. The V and J ends lost 2 bases and 4 bases respectively, with 12 bases between them. The CDR3 length is 15 residues.

CDR3 bases: TGTGCCAGCAGCCTCGTAGGGGGGGCAGGTGAGACCCAGTACTTC. Protein sequence: CASSLVGGAGETQYF. This chain uses TRBV13 with TRBJ2-5; a possible D gene is TRBD2 (7 bases). This CDR3 is 15 amino acids long. The germline V gene encodes CDR1 PRHDT and CDR2 FYEKMQ (reference sequence). Trimming shortened V by 5 bases and J by 5 bases, and 18 bases separated the two germline ends.

J is TRBJ1-2 and V is TRBV5-1, with 10 bases aligning to TRBD1. CDR3 length: 14 amino acids. The V segment lost 2 bases and the J segment 8 bases; nucleotides outside the gene matches: 6. Looked up from germline, CDR1 is SGHRS and CDR2 is YFSETQ. CDR3 region: CASSLTGQGEGYTF. As DNA, the CDR3 is TGCGCCAGCAGCTTAACCGGACAGGGGGAAGGCTACACCTTC.

V usage is TRBV5-1 and J usage is TRBJ2-3, with a possible D match to TRBD1 (6 bases). This CDR3 comprises 16 residues. Trimming removed 4 bases at V and 3 bases at J, with 18 bases between. Germline-derived CDR1 and CDR2 are SGHRS and YFSETQ. CDR3 region: CASSVGYREGTDTQYF. The CDR3 nucleotides read TGCGCCAGCAGCGTTGGATACAGGGAAGGAACAGATACGCAGTATTTT.

CDR3 nucleotides: TGTGCCAGCAGCTTAGACGGGGGGTGGACAGATACGCAGTATTTT. It yields the protein CASSLDGGWTDTQYF. This chain uses TRBV11-3 with TRBJ2-3; 7 bases fit TRBD2. The CDR3 has 15 residues. V was pared by 0 bases and J by 3 bases, with 3 bases of the junction left unmatched. The V gene's germline CDR1 is SGHNT and CDR2 YENEEA.

V usage is TRBV3-1 (or the pseudogene TRBV3-2) and J usage is TRBJ1-2, with no clear D. Germline CDR1 LGHDT, CDR2 YNNKEL (reference sequence). Trimming took off 0 bases at V and 1 base at J, with 9 bases between the two ends. The CDR3 loop spans 15 amino acids. The CDR3 bases are TGTGCCAGCAGCCAAGATGGCCTGATTAACTATGGCTACACCTTC. Translated, it gives CASSQDGLINYGYTF.

This clone turned up a few times. The V call is TRBV4-1, the J call TRBJ2-7, with TRBD2 identical over 12 bases. With V trimmed by 3 bases and J by 2 bases, 8 bases remained unmatched. CDR3 length: 17 residues. The V gene's germline CDR1 is MGHRA and CDR2 YSYEKL. CDR3 region: CASSQQTTSGGPYEQYF. CDR3 sequence (DNA): TGCGCCAGCAGCCAGCAGACCACTAGCGGGGGGCCCTACGAGCAGTACTTC.

V gene TRBV24-1 combines with J gene TRBJ2-7, with D hard to call. The CDR3 contains 12 residues. V was clipped by 9 bases and J by 3 bases, with 11 bases between them. CDR1 and CDR2 from the germline V gene are KGHDR and SFDVKD. In DNA form, the CDR3 reads TGTGCCACCCCAACGCCGGGCTACGAGCAGTACGTC. It yields the protein CATPTPGYEQYV.